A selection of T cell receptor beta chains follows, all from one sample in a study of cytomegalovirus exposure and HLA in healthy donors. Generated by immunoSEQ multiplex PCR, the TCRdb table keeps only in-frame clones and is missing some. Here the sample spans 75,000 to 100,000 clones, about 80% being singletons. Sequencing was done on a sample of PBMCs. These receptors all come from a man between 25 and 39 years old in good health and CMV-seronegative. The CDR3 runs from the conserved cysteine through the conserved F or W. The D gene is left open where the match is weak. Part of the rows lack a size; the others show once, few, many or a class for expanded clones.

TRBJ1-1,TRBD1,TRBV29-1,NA,CSSSGGAGTEAFF,TGCAGCTCCTCAGGGGGCGCGGGCACTGAAGCTTTCTTT
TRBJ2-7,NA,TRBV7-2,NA,CASSFSEGGGRDF,TGTGCCAGCAGCTTTAGCGAAGGGGGGGGCAGGGACTTC
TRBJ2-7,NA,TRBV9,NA,CASSPRSGYEQYF,TGTGCCAGCAGCCCGCGGTCCGGCTACGAGCAGTACTTC
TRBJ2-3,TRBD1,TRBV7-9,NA,CASSLEGDRGHHF,TGTGCCAGCAGCTTAGAGGGGGACAGGGGTCATCATTTT
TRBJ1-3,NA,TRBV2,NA,CASSENSSGNTIYF,TGTGCCAGCAGTGAAAACAGCTCTGGAAACACCATATATTTT
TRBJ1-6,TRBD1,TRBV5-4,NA,CASSEKDRQKSSYNSPLHF,TGTGCCAGCAGCGAAAAGGACAGGCAGAAGAGCTCCTATAATTCACCCCTCCACTTT
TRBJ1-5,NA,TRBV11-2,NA,CASSLNTGGNQPQHF,TGTGCCAGCAGCTTAAATACAGGCGGCAATCAGCCCCAGCATTTT
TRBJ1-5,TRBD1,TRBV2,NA,CASRGQGALQPQHF,TGTGCCAGCAGAGGACAGGGGGCTTTGCAGCCCCAGCATTTT
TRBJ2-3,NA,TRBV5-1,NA,CASSLGPTNGDTDTQYF,TGCGCCAGCAGCTTGGGTCCGACTAACGGGGACACAGATACGCAGTATTTT
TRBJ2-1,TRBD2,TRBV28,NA,CASTLAGGPWEQFF,TGTGCCAGTACATTAGCGGGAGGGCCGTGGGAGCAGTTCTTC
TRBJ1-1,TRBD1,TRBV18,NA,CASSPGQGNTEAFF,TGTGCCAGCTCACCGGGACAGGGGAACACTGAAGCTTTCTTT
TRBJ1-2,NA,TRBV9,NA,CASSPSWTVTGFGGYTF,TGTGCCAGCAGCCCCTCCTGGACAGTAACGGGGTTCGGTGGCTACACCTTC
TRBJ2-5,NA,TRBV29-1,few,CSVVEGAGETQYF,TGCAGCGTTGTGGAAGGGGCGGGGGAGACCCAGTACTTC
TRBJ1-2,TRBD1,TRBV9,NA,CASSVRRGADYGYTF,TGTGCCAGCAGCGTTCGCAGGGGGGCAGACTATGGCTACACCTTC
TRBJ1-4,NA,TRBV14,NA,CASSQRYSEKLFF,TGTGCCAGCAGCCAAAGGTACAGTGAAAAACTGTTTTTT
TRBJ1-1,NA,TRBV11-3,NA,CASSTGEDTEAFF,TGTGCCAGCAGCACGGGGGAGGACACTGAAGCTTTCTTT
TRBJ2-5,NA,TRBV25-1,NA,CASSEYNIVGETQYF,TGTGCCAGCAGTGAATATAATATTGTCGGGGAGACCCAGTACTTC
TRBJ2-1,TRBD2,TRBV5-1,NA,CASRGGDNNEQFF,TGCGCCAGCAGGGGAGGGGATAACAATGAGCAGTTCTTC